These T cell receptor beta chains were read from a single sample in a study of blood T cell repertoires in COVID-19. Some clones are missing from TCRdb's copy, which holds only in-frame ones; the method was immunoSEQ multiplex PCR. Of just under 80,000 clones in the sample, 88% are singletons; the top ten hold roughly 45%. Sequenced material: peripheral blood. Receptors were obtained from a human donor in a cohort sampled during active COVID-19. CDR3s include the opening cysteine and the closing phenylalanine or tryptophan. A D gene is named only where the DNA matches it firmly.

TRBJ1-1 | TRBV19 | . | CASSIDRAQKNTEAFF | TGTGCCAGTAGTATAGATAGAGCACAGAAGAACACTGAAGCTTTCTTT
TRBJ1-2 | TRBV4-3 | TRBD1 | CASSQRTGALYGYTF | TGCGCCAGCAGCCAGAGGACAGGGGCCCTCTATGGCTACACCTTC
TRBJ1-1 | TRBV5-1 | . | CASSFAGRSTEAFF | TGCGCCAGCAGCTTCGCAGGGAGGTCCACTGAAGCTTTCTTT
TRBJ1-2 | TRBV2 | . | CASSDFVGYTF | TGTGCCAGCAGTGATTTCGTCGGCTACACCTTC
TRBJ1-2 | TRBV5-1 | TRBD1 | CASSPDRVVNYGYTF | TGCGCCAGCAGCCCGGACAGGGTAGTCAACTATGGCTACACCTTC
TRBJ2-1 | TRBV7-9 | . | CASSSLGVHEQFF | TGTGCCAGCAGCTCTCTAGGAGTACATGAGCAGTTCTTC
TRBJ1-1 | TRBV7-6 | . | CASSLGEWRTEAFF | TGTGCCAGCAGCTTAGGAGAATGGAGGACTGAAGCTTTCTTT
TRBJ1-5 | TRBV27 | . | CASSLSSGSSNQPQHF | TGTGCCAGCAGTTTATCTTCCGGGAGTAGCAATCAGCCCCAGCATTTT
TRBJ2-1 | TRBV11-3 | TRBD2 | CASSLVSGYDEQFF | TGTGCCAGCAGCTTAGTTAGCGGGTACGATGAGCAGTTCTTC
TRBJ2-7 | TRBV6-5 | . | CASSLSREQYF | TGTGCCAGCAGCCTCTCACGGGAGCAGTACTTC
TRBJ2-3 | TRBV5-1 | . | CASSLAGGPGTDTQYF | TGCGCCAGCAGCTTGGCCGGGGGTCCCGGCACAGATACGCAGTATTTT
TRBJ2-2 | TRBV7-9 | TRBD1 | CASSSGQENTGELFF | TGTGCCAGCAGCTCGGGACAGGAGAACACCGGGGAGCTGTTTTTT
TRBJ1-2 | TRBV7-2 | TRBD1 | CASSPGQIILNYGYTF | TGTGCCAGCAGCCCGGGACAGATTATCCTGAACTATGGCTACACCTTC